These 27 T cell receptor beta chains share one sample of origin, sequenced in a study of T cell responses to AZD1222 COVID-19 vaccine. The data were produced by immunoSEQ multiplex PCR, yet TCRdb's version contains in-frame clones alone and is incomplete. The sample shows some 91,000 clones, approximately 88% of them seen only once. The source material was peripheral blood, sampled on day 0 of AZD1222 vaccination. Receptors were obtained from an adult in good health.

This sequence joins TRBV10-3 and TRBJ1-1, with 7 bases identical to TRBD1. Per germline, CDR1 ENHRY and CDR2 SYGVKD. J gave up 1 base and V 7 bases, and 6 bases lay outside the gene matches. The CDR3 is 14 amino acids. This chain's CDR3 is CAITPGQENTEAFF. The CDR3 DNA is TGTGCCATCACCCCCGGACAGGAGAACACTGAAGCTTTCTTT.

CDR3 in amino acids: CASSRLAGGTRIDEQYF. The CDR3 bases are TGTGCCAGCTCCCGACTTGCGGGAGGGACAAGGATCGACGAGCAGTACTTC. The chain links TRBV18 to TRBJ2-7, with 9 bases fitting TRBD2. Germline CDR1 KGHSH, CDR2 LQKENI. The length of the CDR3 is 17 residues. V was pared by 6 bases and J by 5 bases, with 17 bases of the junction left unmatched.

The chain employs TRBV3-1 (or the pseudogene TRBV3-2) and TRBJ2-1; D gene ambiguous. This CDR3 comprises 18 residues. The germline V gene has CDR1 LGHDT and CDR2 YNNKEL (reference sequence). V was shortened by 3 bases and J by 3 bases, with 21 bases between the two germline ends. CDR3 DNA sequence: TGTGCCAGCAGCCAGGGCCCTCCAGGCCAAGGGATCTACAATGAGCAGTTCTTC. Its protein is CASSQGPPGQGIYNEQFF.

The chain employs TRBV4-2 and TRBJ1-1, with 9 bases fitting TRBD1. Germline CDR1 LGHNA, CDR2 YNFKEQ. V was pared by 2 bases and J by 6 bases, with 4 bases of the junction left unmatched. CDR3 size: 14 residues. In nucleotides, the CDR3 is TGTGCCAGCAGCCAACTACGACAGGGGGCTGAAGCTTTCTTT. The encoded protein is CASSQLRQGAEAFF.

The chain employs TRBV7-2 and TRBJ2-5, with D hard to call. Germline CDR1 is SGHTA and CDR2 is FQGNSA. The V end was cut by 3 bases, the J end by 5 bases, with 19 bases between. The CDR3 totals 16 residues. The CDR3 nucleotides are TGTGCCAGCAGCTTGGGTTTAGGCCCCCCGTTGGAGACCCAGTACTTC. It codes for CASSLGLGPPLETQYF.

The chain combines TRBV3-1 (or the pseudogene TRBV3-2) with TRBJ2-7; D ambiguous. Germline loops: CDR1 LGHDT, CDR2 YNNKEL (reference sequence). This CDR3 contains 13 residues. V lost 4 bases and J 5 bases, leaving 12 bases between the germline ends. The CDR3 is CASSLIRNDEQYF. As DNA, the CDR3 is TGTGCCAGCAGCCTTATCCGGAACGACGAGCAGTACTTC.

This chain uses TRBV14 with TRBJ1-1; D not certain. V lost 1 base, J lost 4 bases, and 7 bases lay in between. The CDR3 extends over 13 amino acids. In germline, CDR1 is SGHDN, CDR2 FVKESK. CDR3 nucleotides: TGTGCCAGCAGCCAAGTCCTGAGCACTGAAGCTTTCTTT. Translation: CASSQVLSTEAFF.

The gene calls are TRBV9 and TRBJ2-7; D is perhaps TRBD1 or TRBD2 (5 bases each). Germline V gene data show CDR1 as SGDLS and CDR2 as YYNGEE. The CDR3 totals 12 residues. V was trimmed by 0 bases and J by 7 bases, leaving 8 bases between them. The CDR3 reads CASSVDEGEQYF. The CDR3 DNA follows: TGTGCCAGCAGCGTAGATGAGGGGGAGCAGTACTTC.

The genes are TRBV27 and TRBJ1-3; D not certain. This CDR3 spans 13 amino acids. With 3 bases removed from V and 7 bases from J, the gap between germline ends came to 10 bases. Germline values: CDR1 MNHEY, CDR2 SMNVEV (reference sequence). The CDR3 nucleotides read TGTGCCAGCAGTTTGCGGAACTCGAACACCATATATTTT. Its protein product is CASSLRNSNTIYF.

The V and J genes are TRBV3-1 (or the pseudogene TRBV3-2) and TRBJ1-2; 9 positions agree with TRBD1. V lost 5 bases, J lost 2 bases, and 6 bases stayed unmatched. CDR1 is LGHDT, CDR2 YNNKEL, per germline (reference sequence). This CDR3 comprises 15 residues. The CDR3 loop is CASSFRDRENYGYTF. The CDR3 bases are TGTGCCAGCAGCTTCCGGGACAGGGAAAACTATGGCTACACCTTC.

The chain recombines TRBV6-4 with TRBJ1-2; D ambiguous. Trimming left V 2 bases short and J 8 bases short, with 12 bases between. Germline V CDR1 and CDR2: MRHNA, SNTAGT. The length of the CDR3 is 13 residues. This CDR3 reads CASSDGEAGGYTF. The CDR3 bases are TGTGCCAGCAGTGACGGAGAGGCGGGAGGCTACACCTTC.

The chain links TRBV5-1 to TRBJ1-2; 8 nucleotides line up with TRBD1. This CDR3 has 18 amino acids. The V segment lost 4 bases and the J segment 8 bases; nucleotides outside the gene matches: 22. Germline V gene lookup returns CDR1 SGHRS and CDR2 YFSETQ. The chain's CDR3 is CASSRTALGQVGERGYTF. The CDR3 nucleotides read TGCGCCAGCAGCCGAACAGCGTTGGGACAGGTTGGGGAAAGGGGCTACACCTTC.

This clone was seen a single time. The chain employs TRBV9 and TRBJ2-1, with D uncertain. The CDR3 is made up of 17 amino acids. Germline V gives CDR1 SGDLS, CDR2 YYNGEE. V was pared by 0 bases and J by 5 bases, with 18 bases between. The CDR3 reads CASSVGHKGGRNNEQFF. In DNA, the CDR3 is TGTGCCAGCAGCGTAGGACATAAGGGCGGCCGGAACAATGAGCAGTTCTTC. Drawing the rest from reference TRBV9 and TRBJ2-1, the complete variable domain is DSGVTQTPKHLITATGQRVTLRCSPRSGDLSVYWYQQSLDQGLQFLIQYYNGEERAKGNILERFSAQQFPDLHSELNLSSLELGDSALYFCASSVGHKGGRNNEQFFGPGTRLTVL.

The CDR3 sequence: CASSPPAGANEQFF. The CDR3 nucleotides read TGTGCCAGCAGCCCCCCGGCCGGGGCGAATGAGCAGTTCTTC. The V call is TRBV7-2, the J call TRBJ2-1; perhaps D is TRBD1 or TRBD2 (5 bases each). The V gene lost 5 bases and the J gene lost 7 bases, with 15 bases spanning the gap. In germline, CDR1 is SGHTA, CDR2 FQGNSA. CDR3 length: 14 amino acids.

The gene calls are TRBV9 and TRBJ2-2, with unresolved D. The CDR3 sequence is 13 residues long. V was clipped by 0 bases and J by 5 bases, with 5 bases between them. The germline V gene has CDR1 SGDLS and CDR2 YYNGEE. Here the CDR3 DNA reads TGTGCCAGCAGCGTAGGTAGTACCGGGGAGCTGTTTTTT. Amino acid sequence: CASSVGSTGELFF.

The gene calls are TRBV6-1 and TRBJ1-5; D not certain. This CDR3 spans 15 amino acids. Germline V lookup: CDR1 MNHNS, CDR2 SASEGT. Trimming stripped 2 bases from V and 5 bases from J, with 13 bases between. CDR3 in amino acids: CASSEKGYGDQPQHF. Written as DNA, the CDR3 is TGTGCCAGCAGTGAAAAGGGATATGGCGATCAGCCCCAGCATTTT.

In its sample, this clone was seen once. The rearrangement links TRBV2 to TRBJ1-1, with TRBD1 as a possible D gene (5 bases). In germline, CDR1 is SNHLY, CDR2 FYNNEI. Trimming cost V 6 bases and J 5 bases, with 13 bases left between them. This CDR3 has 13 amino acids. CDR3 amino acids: CASRRDGPTEAFF. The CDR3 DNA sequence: TGTGCCAGCAGAAGGGACGGGCCGACTGAAGCTTTCTTT.

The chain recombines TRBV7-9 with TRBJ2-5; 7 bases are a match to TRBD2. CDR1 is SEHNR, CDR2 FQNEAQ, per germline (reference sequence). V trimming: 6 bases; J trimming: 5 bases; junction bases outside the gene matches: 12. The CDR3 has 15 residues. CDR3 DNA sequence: TGTGCCAGCAGTCGGGGACTACTTGGTTGGGAGACCCAGTACTTC. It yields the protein CASSRGLLGWETQYF. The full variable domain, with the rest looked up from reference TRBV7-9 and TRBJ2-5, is DTGVSQNPRHKITKRGQNVTFRCDPISEHNRLYWYRQTLGQGPEFLTYFQNEAQLEKSRLLSDRFSAERPKGSFSTLEIQRTEQGDSAMYLCASSRGLLGWETQYFGPGTRLLVL.

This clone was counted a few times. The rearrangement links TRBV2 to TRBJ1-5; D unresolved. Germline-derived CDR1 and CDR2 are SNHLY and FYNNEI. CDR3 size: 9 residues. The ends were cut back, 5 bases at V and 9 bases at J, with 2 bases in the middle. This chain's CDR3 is CASSPPQHF. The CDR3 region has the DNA TGTGCCAGCAGTCCGCCCCAGCATTTT.

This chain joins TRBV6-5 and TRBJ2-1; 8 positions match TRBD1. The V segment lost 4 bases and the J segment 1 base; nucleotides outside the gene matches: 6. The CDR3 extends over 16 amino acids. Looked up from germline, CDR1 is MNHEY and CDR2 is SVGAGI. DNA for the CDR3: TGTGCCAGCAGTTCACGACAGGGGTTGTCCTACAATGAGCAGTTCTTC. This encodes CASSSRQGLSYNEQFF.

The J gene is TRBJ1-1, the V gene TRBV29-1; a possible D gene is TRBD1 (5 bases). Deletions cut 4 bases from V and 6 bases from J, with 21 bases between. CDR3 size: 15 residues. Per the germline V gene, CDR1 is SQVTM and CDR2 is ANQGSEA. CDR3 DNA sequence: TGCAGCGTTGCCGCAGGGTGGGGGATGGAGGCTGAAGCTTTCTTT. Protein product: CSVAAGWGMEAEAFF. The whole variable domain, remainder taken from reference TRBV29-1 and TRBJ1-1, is SAVISQKPSRDICQRGTSLTIQCQVDSQVTMMFWYRQQPGQSLTLIATANQGSEATYESGFVIDKFPISRPNLTFSTLTVSNMSPEDSSIYLCSVAAGWGMEAEAFFGQGTRLTVV.

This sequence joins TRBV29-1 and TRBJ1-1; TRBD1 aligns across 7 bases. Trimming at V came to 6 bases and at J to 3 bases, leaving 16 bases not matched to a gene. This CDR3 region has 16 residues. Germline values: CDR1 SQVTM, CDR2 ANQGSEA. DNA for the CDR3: TGCAGCGTCGCAATCCCTAGACAGGGAGGGGACACTGAAGCTTTCTTT. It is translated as CSVAIPRQGGDTEAFF.

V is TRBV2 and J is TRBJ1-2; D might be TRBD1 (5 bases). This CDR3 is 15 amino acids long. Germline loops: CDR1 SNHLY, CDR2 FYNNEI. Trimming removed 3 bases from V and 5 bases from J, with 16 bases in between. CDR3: CASSEGQGDRYGYTF. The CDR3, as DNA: TGTGCCAGCAGTGAGGGGCAGGGCGATCGGTATGGCTACACCTTC. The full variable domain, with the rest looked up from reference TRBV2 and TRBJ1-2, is EPEVTQTPSHQVTQMGQEVILRCVPISNHLYFYWYRQILGQKVEFLVSFYNNEISEKSEIFDDQFSVERPDGSNFTLKIRSTKLEDSAMYFCASSEGQGDRYGYTFGSGTRLTVV.

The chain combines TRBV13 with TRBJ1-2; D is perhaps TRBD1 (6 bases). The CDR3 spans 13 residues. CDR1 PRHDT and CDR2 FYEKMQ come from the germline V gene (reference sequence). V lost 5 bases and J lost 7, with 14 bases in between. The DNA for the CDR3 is TGTGCCAGCAGCCGACAGGAGACTAGTGGCTACACCTTC. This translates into CASSRQETSGYTF.

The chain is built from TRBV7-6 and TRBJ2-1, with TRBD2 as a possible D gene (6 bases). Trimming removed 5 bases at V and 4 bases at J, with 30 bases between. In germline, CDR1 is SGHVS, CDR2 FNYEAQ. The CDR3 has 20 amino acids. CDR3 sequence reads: CASSPYPPLKTTRGYNEQFF. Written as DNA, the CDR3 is TGTGCCAGCAGCCCTTACCCCCCCCTTAAGACGACTAGAGGGTACAATGAGCAGTTCTTC.

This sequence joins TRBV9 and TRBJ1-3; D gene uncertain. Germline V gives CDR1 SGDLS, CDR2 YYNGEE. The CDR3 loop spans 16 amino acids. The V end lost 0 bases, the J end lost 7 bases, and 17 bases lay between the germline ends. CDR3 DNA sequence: TGTGCCAGCAGCGTAGGGTCGGGCAGTCTAAGTAACACCATATATTTT. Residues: CASSVGSGSLSNTIYF.

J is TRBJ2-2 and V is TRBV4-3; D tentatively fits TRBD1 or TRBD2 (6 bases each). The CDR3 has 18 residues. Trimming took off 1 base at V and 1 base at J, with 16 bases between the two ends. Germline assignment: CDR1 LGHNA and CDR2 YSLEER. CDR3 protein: CASSQAMRGAQNTGELFF. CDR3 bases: TGCGCCAGCAGCCAAGCCATGAGGGGGGCGCAGAACACCGGGGAGCTGTTTTTT.